This is a list of T cell receptor beta chains from one sample in a study of identical twins. Each CDR3 protein is one row after TCRdb ran MiXCR on the 5' RACE reads. In the table there are under 800,000 distinct CDR3 sequences, approximately 21% of which are singletons. The same sample was also used in a study of T cells expressing NK-cell markers.

The sample comprised PBMCs. Receptors were obtained from a woman between 18 and 30 years old in good health. CDR3s include the opening cysteine and the closing phenylalanine or tryptophan. The order of the fields is clone size, J gene, D gene, V gene, CDR3 length, CDR3 protein, CDR3 DNA. A D gene is named only where the DNA matches it firmly. Size tells how often a clone was seen (once, few, many) or the class of an expanded clone, and some rows leave it out.

clone_size: .; j_call: TRBJ2-1; d_call: .; v_call: TRBV20-1; cdr3_length: 16; cdr3_aa: CSARDVARTGRNEQFF; cdr3_nt: TGCAGTGCTAGAGATGTGGCCCGCACAGGGCGCAATGAGCAGTTCTTC
clone_size: few; j_call: TRBJ2-7; d_call: TRBD2; v_call: TRBV7-9; cdr3_length: 16; cdr3_aa: CASSLALGLAAHEQYF; cdr3_nt: TGTGCCAGCAGCTTAGCGTTGGGACTAGCGGCCCACGAGCAGTACTTC
clone_size: many; j_call: TRBJ2-1; d_call: .; v_call: TRBV7-9; cdr3_length: 14; cdr3_aa: CASSSQGSYNEQFF; cdr3_nt: TGTGCCAGCAGCTCGCAGGGCTCCTACAATGAGCAGTTCTTC
clone_size: few; j_call: TRBJ2-3; d_call: .; v_call: TRBV27; cdr3_length: 15; cdr3_aa: CASTPQGRGTDTQYF; cdr3_nt: TGTGCCAGCACCCCACAGGGGCGGGGGACAGATACGCAGTATTTT
clone_size: few; j_call: TRBJ2-1; d_call: TRBD2; v_call: TRBV7-2; cdr3_length: 15; cdr3_aa: CASTSTSGRANEQFF; cdr3_nt: TGTGCCAGCACCTCGACTAGCGGGAGGGCCAATGAGCAGTTCTTC
clone_size: few; j_call: TRBJ2-7; d_call: .; v_call: TRBV29-1; cdr3_length: 12; cdr3_aa: CSVEDNSYEQYF; cdr3_nt: TGCAGCGTTGAAGACAACTCCTACGAGCAGTACTTC
clone_size: .; j_call: TRBJ2-5; d_call: .; v_call: TRBV20-1; cdr3_length: 15; cdr3_aa: CSASPEPTFQETQYF; cdr3_nt: TGCAGTGCTAGTCCTGAACCAACATTCCAAGAGACCCAGTACTTC
clone_size: few; j_call: TRBJ1-5; d_call: .; v_call: TRBV10-2; cdr3_length: 16; cdr3_aa: CASSALMGSGNQPQHF; cdr3_nt: TGCGCCAGCAGTGCGCTCATGGGAAGCGGCAATCAGCCCCAGCATTTT
clone_size: .; j_call: TRBJ2-5; d_call: TRBD2; v_call: TRBV7-2; cdr3_length: 14; cdr3_aa: CASSLVAGAGTQYF; cdr3_nt: TGTGCCAGCAGCTTAGTAGCGGGAGCAGGGACCCAGTACTTC
clone_size: many; j_call: TRBJ1-4; d_call: .; v_call: TRBV5-1; cdr3_length: 13; cdr3_aa: CASRTGRNEKLFF; cdr3_nt: TGCGCCAGCCGAACGGGCAGAAATGAAAAACTGTTTTTT
clone_size: .; j_call: TRBJ2-7; d_call: .; v_call: TRBV4-3; cdr3_length: 14; cdr3_aa: CASSRQTDSYEQYF; cdr3_nt: TGCGCCAGCAGCCGACAGACAGACTCCTACGAGCAGTACTTC
clone_size: .; j_call: TRBJ2-3; d_call: TRBD2; v_call: TRBV7-9; cdr3_length: 16; cdr3_aa: CASSKSRTSGTDTQYF; cdr3_nt: TGTGCCAGCAGCAAAAGCCGGACTAGCGGAACAGATACGCAGTATTTT
clone_size: .; j_call: TRBJ2-2; d_call: .; v_call: TRBV11-3; cdr3_length: 14; cdr3_aa: CASSPDRNTGELFF; cdr3_nt: TGTGCCAGCAGCCCTGACAGGAACACCGGGGAGCTGTTTTTT
clone_size: few; j_call: TRBJ2-7; d_call: TRBD1; v_call: TRBV12-3/TRBV12-4; cdr3_length: 13; cdr3_aa: CASGTGGWYEQYF; cdr3_nt: TGTGCCAGCGGGACAGGGGGGTGGTACGAGCAGTACTTC
clone_size: .; j_call: TRBJ2-7; d_call: .; v_call: TRBV9; cdr3_length: 14; cdr3_aa: CASSVAPGPYEQYF; cdr3_nt: TGTGCCAGCAGCGTAGCTCCAGGGCCCTACGAGCAGTACTTC
clone_size: .; j_call: TRBJ1-4; d_call: .; v_call: TRBV12-2; cdr3_length: 13; cdr3_aa: CASRLATGDKLFF; cdr3_nt: TGTGCAAGTCGCTTAGCGACAGGGGACAAACTGTTTTTT
clone_size: few; j_call: TRBJ1-6; d_call: TRBD1; v_call: TRBV20-1; cdr3_length: 14; cdr3_aa: CSARGVQGWPPLHF; cdr3_nt: TGCAGTGCCAGGGGGGTTCAAGGCTGGCCACCCCTCCACTTT
clone_size: many; j_call: TRBJ2-1; d_call: .; v_call: TRBV5-1; cdr3_length: 14; cdr3_aa: CASSLPDGNNEQFF; cdr3_nt: TGCGCCAGCAGCTTGCCGGACGGGAACAATGAGCAGTTCTTC
clone_size: few; j_call: TRBJ1-1; d_call: TRBD1; v_call: TRBV29-1; cdr3_length: 12; cdr3_aa: CSATGEETEAFF; cdr3_nt: TGCAGCGCAACAGGGGAGGAAACTGAAGCTTTCTTT
clone_size: once; j_call: TRBJ1-1; d_call: .; v_call: TRBV7-6; cdr3_length: 13; cdr3_aa: CASGWGRNTEAFF; cdr3_nt: TGTGCCAGCGGCTGGGGGAGGAACACTGAAGCTTTCTTT
clone_size: .; j_call: TRBJ2-7; d_call: .; v_call: TRBV20-1; cdr3_length: 14; cdr3_aa: CSASNLQLSYEQYF; cdr3_nt: TGCAGTGCTAGTAACCTCCAACTTTCCTACGAGCAGTACTTC
clone_size: few; j_call: TRBJ2-5; d_call: .; v_call: TRBV6-5; cdr3_length: 13; cdr3_aa: CASSYEGRQTQYF; cdr3_nt: TGTGCCAGCAGTTACGAGGGTAGGCAGACCCAGTACTTC
clone_size: many; j_call: TRBJ1-2; d_call: .; v_call: TRBV6-1; cdr3_length: 14; cdr3_aa: CASSKGGSIYGYTF; cdr3_nt: TGTGCCAGCAGTAAAGGCGGGAGCATCTATGGCTACACCTTC
clone_size: many; j_call: TRBJ2-3; d_call: TRBD2; v_call: TRBV6-5; cdr3_length: 14; cdr3_aa: CASALAVVTDTQYF; cdr3_nt: TGTGCCAGCGCCCTAGCGGTAGTCACAGATACGCAGTATTTT
clone_size: .; j_call: TRBJ2-1; d_call: TRBD1; v_call: TRBV7-2; cdr3_length: 17; cdr3_aa: CASSLNPGTGNHNEQFF; cdr3_nt: TGTGCCAGCAGCCTAAACCCCGGGACAGGTAACCACAATGAGCAGTTCTTC
clone_size: .; j_call: TRBJ2-1; d_call: .; v_call: TRBV6-5; cdr3_length: 15; cdr3_aa: CASSYDTSGYNEQFF; cdr3_nt: TGTGCCAGCAGTTATGACACTAGTGGCTACAATGAGCAGTTCTTC
clone_size: .; j_call: TRBJ2-3; d_call: TRBD2; v_call: TRBV9; cdr3_length: 16; cdr3_aa: CASSILAGGSQDTQYF; cdr3_nt: TGTGCCAGCAGCATTCTAGCGGGAGGGTCTCAAGATACGCAGTATTTT
clone_size: many; j_call: TRBJ2-1; d_call: .; v_call: TRBV15; cdr3_length: 16; cdr3_aa: CATSRLSPDSIHEQFF; cdr3_nt: TGTGCCACCAGCAGACTTTCCCCGGACAGTATCCATGAGCAGTTCTTC
clone_size: few; j_call: TRBJ2-2; d_call: .; v_call: TRBV12-3/TRBV12-4; cdr3_length: 14; cdr3_aa: CASRETDGAGELFF; cdr3_nt: TGTGCCAGCAGAGAGACCGACGGGGCCGGGGAGCTGTTTTTT
clone_size: few; j_call: TRBJ1-4; d_call: .; v_call: TRBV3-1; cdr3_length: 11; cdr3_aa: CASSQLDELFF; cdr3_nt: TGTGCCAGCAGCCAACTAGATGAACTGTTTTTT
clone_size: .; j_call: TRBJ2-4; d_call: TRBD2; v_call: TRBV20-1; cdr3_length: 16; cdr3_aa: CSARGVTSGSKNIQYF; cdr3_nt: TGCAGTGCTAGAGGGGTAACTAGCGGTTCCAAAAACATTCAGTACTTC
clone_size: .; j_call: TRBJ2-3; d_call: .; v_call: TRBV2; cdr3_length: 16; cdr3_aa: CASSRTSGPSTDTQYF; cdr3_nt: TGTGCCAGCAGCCGGACGTCGGGACCTAGCACAGATACGCAGTATTTT
clone_size: .; j_call: TRBJ2-7; d_call: .; v_call: TRBV12-3/TRBV12-4; cdr3_length: 12; cdr3_aa: CASGEGPYEQYF; cdr3_nt: TGTGCCAGTGGAGAGGGCCCCTACGAGCAGTACTTC
clone_size: many; j_call: TRBJ2-3; d_call: .; v_call: TRBV18; cdr3_length: 14; cdr3_aa: CASSPSGEEDTQYF; cdr3_nt: TGTGCCAGCTCACCCTCAGGAGAGGAAGATACGCAGTATTTT
clone_size: .; j_call: TRBJ1-1; d_call: .; v_call: TRBV6-5; cdr3_length: 15; cdr3_aa: CASSYGPPGAGEAFF; cdr3_nt: TGTGCCAGCAGTTACGGTCCCCCAGGGGCCGGTGAAGCTTTCTTT
clone_size: .; j_call: TRBJ2-7; d_call: TRBD2; v_call: TRBV12-3/TRBV12-4; cdr3_length: 13; cdr3_aa: CAATEREGGEQYF; cdr3_nt: TGTGCCGCTACGGAGCGGGAGGGTGGCGAGCAGTACTTC
clone_size: once; j_call: TRBJ2-1; d_call: TRBD2; v_call: TRBV11-2; cdr3_length: 18; cdr3_aa: CASSPRLAGGPLHNEQFF; cdr3_nt: TGTGCCAGCAGCCCACGACTAGCGGGGGGACCACTGCACAATGAGCAGTTCTTC
clone_size: .; j_call: TRBJ1-2; d_call: .; v_call: TRBV7-2; cdr3_length: 13; cdr3_aa: CASSFGLGDGYTF; cdr3_nt: TGTGCCAGCAGCTTCGGGTTAGGGGATGGCTACACCTTC
clone_size: few; j_call: TRBJ1-5; d_call: .; v_call: TRBV7-2; cdr3_length: 15; cdr3_aa: CASSLEQGGNQPQHF; cdr3_nt: TGTGCCAGCAGCTTAGAACAGGGAGGAAATCAGCCCCAGCATTTT
clone_size: .; j_call: TRBJ2-5; d_call: .; v_call: TRBV6-5; cdr3_length: 16; cdr3_aa: CASSYSRGRPRETQYF; cdr3_nt: TGTGCCAGCAGTTACTCTAGGGGACGACCTCGGGAGACCCAGTACTTC